Sequencing of this T cell receptor beta chain was carried out in a study of T cell changes during pregnancy in multiple sclerosis. Per germline, CDR1 SGHTA and CDR2 FQGNSA. V was pared by 5 bases and J by 4 bases, with 9 bases of the junction left unmatched. The length of the CDR3 is 16 residues. This table comes from immunoSEQ multiplex PCR, and its TCRdb copy is limited to in-frame clones, with some not included. The sample consists of about 40,000 clones, 80% to 90% of them appearing once. This sample comprised peripheral blood, obtained in the first trimester of pregnancy. The chain links TRBV7-2 to TRBJ1-2, with 11 positions matching TRBD1. This clonotype was obtained from a female donor in good health, enrolled as a control in a pregnancy study. The CDR3 sequence: CASSHGQGAHLYGYTF. As DNA, the CDR3 is TGTGCCAGCAGCCATGGACAGGGGGCTCACCTCTATGGCTACACCTTC.